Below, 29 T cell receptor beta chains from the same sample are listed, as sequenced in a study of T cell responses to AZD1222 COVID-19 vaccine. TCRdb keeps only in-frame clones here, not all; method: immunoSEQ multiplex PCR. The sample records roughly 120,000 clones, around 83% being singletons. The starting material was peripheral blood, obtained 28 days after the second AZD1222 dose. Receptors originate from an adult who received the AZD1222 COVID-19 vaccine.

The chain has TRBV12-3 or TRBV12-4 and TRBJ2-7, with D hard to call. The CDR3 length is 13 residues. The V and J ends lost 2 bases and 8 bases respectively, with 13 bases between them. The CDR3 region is CASSLQSEDQQYF. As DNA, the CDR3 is TGTGCCAGCAGTTTACAGTCCGAGGATCAGCAGTACTTC.

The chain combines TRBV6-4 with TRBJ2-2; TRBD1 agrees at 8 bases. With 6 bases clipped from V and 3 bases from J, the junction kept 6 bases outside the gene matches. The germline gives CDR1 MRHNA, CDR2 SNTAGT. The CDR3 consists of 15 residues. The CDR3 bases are TGTGCCAGCAGCCAGGGGGCGGTGGACACCGGGGAGCTGTTTTTT. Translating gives CASSQGAVDTGELFF.

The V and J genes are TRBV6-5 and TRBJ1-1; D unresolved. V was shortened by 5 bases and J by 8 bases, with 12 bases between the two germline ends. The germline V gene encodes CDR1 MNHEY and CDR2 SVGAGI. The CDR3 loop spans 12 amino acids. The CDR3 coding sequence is TGTGCCAGCAGTAACCCACCTGGGGAAGCTTTCTTT. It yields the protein CASSNPPGEAFF.

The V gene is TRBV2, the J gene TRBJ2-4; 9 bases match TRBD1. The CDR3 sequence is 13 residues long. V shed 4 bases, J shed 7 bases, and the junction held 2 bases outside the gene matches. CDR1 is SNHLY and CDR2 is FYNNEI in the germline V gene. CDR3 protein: CASSGTGENIQYF. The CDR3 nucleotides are TGTGCCAGCAGTGGGACAGGGGAGAACATTCAGTACTTC.

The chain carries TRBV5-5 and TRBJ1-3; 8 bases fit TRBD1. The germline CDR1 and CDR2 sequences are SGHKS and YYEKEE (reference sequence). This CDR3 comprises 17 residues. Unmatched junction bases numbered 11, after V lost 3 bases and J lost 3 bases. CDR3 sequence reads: CASSWRTGPARGNTIYF. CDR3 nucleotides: TGTGCCAGCAGCTGGCGGACAGGGCCCGCTCGTGGAAACACCATATATTTT.

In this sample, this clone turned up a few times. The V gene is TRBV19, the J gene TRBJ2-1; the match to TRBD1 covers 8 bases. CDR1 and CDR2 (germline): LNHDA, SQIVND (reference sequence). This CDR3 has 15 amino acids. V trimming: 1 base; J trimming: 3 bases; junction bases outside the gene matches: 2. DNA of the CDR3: TGTGCCAGTAGTATAGTTACAGGGGGCTACAATGAGCAGTTCTTC. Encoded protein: CASSIVTGGYNEQFF.

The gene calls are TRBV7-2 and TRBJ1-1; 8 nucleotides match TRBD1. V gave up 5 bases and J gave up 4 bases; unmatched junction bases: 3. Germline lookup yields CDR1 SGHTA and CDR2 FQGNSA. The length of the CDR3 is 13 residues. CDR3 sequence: CASSRQGSTEAFF. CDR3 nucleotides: TGTGCCAGCAGCAGACAGGGGTCCACTGAAGCTTTCTTT.

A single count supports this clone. In DNA form, the CDR3 reads TGTGCCAGCAGCCCCGAGACAGGTTACGAGCAGTACTTC. Translated: CASSPETGYEQYF. This sequence joins TRBV3-1 (or the pseudogene TRBV3-2) and TRBJ2-7; TRBD1 is a possible D gene (6 bases). The ends were cut back, 4 bases at V and 4 bases at J, with 11 bases in the middle. The CDR3 covers 13 residues. From germline, CDR1 is LGHDT and CDR2 YNNKEL (reference sequence).

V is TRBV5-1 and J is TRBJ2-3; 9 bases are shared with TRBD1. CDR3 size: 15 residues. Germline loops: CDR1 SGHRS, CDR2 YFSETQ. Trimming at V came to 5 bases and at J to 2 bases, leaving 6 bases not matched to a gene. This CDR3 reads CASRTGQGTTDTQYF. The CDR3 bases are TGCGCCAGCAGAACGGGACAGGGTACCACAGATACGCAGTATTTT. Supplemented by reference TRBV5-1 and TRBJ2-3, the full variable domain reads KAGVTQTPRYLIKTRGQQVTLSCSPISGHRSVSWYQQTPGQGLQFLFEYFSETQRNKGNFPGRFSGRQFSNSRSEMNVSTLELGDSALYLCASRTGQGTTDTQYFGPGTRLTVL.

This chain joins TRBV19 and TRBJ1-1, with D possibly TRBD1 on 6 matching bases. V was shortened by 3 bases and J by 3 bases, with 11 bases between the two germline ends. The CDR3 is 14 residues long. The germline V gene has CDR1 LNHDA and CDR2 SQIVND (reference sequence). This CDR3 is CASSIRGADTEAFF. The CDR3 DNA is TGTGCCAGTAGTATTCGGGGGGCGGACACTGAAGCTTTCTTT.

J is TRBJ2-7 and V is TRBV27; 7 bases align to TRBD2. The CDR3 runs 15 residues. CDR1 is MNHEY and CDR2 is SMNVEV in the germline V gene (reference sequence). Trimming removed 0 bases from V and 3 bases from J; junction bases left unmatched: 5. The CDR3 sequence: CASSLSWTRVYEQYF. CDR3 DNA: TGTGCCAGCAGTTTATCTTGGACTAGGGTCTACGAGCAGTACTTC.

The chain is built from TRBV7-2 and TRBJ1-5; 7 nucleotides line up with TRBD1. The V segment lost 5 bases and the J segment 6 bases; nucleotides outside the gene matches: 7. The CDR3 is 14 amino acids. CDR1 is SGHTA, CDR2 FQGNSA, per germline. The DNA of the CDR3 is TGTGCCAGCAGCCACGGACAGGTTGGTCAGCCCCAGCATTTT. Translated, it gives CASSHGQVGQPQHF.

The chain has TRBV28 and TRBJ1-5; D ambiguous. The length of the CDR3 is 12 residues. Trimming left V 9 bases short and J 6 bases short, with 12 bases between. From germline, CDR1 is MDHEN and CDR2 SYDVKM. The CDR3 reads CASRPQSQPQHF. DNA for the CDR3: TGTGCCAGTCGCCCACAGTCTCAGCCCCAGCATTTT. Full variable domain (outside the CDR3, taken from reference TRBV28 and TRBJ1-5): DVKVTQSSRYLVKRTGEKVFLECVQDMDHENMFWYRQDPGLGLRLIYFSYDVKMKEKGDIPEGYSVSREKKERFSLILESASTNQTSMYLCASRPQSQPQHFGDGTRLSIL.

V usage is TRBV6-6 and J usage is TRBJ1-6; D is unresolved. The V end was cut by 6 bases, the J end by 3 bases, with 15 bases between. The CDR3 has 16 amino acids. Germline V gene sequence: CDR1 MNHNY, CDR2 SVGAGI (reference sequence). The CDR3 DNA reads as TGTGCCAGCAGCTCCGAAGGCGTTAACTATAATTCACCCCTCCACTTT. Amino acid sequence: CASSSEGVNYNSPLHF.

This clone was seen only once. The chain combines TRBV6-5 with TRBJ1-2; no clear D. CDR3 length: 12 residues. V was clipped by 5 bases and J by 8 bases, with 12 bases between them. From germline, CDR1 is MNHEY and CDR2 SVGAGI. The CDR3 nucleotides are TGTGCCAGCAGTCCCACCCAAGAAGGCTACACCTTC. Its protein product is CASSPTQEGYTF.

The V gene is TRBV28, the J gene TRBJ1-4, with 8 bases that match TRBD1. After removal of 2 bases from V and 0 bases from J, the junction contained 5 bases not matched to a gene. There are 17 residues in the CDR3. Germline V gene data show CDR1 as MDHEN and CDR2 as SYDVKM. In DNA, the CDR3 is TGTGCCAGCAGTTTAGCAGGACAGGGTGCAACTAATGAAAAACTGTTTTTT. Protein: CASSLAGQGATNEKLFF.

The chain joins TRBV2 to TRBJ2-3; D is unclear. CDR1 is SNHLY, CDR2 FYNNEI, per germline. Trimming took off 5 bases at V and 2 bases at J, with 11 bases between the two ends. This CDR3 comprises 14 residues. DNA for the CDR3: TGTGCCAGCAGTTTTGGACCCTCCACAGATACGCAGTATTTT. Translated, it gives CASSFGPSTDTQYF.

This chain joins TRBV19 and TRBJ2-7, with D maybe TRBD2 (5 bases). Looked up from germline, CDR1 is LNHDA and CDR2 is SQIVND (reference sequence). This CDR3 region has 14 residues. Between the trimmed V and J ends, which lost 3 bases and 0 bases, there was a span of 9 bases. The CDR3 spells CASSIGEFSYEQYF. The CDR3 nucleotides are TGTGCCAGTAGTATCGGGGAATTCTCCTACGAGCAGTACTTC.

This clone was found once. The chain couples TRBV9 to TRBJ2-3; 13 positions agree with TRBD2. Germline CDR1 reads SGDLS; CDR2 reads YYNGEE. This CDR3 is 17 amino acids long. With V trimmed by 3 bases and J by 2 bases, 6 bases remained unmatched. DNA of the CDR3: TGTGCCAGCAGCGCAACCGGGACTAGCGGGGCCACAGATACGCAGTATTTT. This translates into CASSATGTSGATDTQYF.

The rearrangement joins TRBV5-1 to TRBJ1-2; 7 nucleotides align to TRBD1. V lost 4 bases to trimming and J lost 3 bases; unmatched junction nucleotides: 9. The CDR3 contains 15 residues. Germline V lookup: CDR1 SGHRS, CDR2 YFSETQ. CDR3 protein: CASSEDYRGYYGYTF. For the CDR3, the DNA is TGCGCCAGCAGCGAGGATTACAGGGGATACTATGGCTACACCTTC. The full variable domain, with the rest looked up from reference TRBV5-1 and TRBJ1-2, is KAGVTQTPRYLIKTRGQQVTLSCSPISGHRSVSWYQQTPGQGLQFLFEYFSETQRNKGNFPGRFSGRQFSNSRSEMNVSTLELGDSALYLCASSEDYRGYYGYTFGSGTRLTVV.

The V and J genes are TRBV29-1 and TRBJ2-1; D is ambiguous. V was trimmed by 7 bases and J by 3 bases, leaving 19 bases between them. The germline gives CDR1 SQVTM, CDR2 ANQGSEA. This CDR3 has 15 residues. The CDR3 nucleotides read TGCAGCGCCCCCCTCCAGGACCGAAACTACAATGAGCAGTTCTTC. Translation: CSAPLQDRNYNEQFF.

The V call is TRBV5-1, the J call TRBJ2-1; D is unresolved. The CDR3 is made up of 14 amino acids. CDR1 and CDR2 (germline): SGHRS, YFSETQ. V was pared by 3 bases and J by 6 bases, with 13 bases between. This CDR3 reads CASSSSVTVNEQFF. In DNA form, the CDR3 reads TGCGCCAGCAGCTCCAGTGTAACCGTCAATGAGCAGTTCTTC.

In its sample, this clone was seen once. CDR3 nucleotide sequence: TGTGCCAGCAGTCCAATTCAGGGAAGCTACGAGCAGTACTTC. Encoded protein: CASSPIQGSYEQYF. This chain uses TRBV28 with TRBJ2-7, with D tentatively TRBD1 (5 bases). The CDR3 consists of 14 residues. CDR1 and CDR2 (germline): MDHEN, SYDVKM. Trimming took off 5 bases at V and 3 bases at J, with 14 bases between the two ends.

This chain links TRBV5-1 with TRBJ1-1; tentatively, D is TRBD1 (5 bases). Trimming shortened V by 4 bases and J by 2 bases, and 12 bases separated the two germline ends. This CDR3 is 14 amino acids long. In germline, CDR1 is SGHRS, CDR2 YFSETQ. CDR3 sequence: CASSEQVLNTEAFF. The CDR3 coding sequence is TGCGCCAGCAGCGAACAGGTCCTTAACACTGAAGCTTTCTTT.

The CDR3 DNA sequence: TGTGCCATCAGTGCGGAACGTTCAGGTCAGCCCCAGCATTTT. Translated, it gives CAISAERSGQPQHF. This chain connects TRBV10-3 to TRBJ1-5, with D uncertain. The CDR3 loop spans 14 amino acids. Germline V gene lookup returns CDR1 ENHRY and CDR2 SYGVKD. Trimming took 4 bases from V and 6 from J, leaving 13 bases between them.

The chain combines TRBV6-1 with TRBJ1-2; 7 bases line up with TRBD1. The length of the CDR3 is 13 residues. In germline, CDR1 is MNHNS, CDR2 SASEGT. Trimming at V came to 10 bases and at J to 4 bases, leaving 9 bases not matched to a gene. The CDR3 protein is CAIRDSTLYGYTF. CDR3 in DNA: TGTGCCATCAGGGACAGCACTCTCTATGGCTACACCTTC.

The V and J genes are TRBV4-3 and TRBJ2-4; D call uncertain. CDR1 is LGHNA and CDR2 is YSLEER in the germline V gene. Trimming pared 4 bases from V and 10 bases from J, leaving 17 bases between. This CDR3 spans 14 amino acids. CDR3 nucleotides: TGCGCCAGCAGCCGAACACCCGGTGATGGAATTCAGTACTTC. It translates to CASSRTPGDGIQYF.

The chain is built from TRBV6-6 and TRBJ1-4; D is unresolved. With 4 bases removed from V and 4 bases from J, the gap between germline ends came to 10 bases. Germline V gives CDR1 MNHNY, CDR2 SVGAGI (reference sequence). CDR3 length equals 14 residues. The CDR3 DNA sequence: TGTGCCAGCAGTTCCTCCGGTATTAATGAAAAACTGTTTTTT. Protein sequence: CASSSSGINEKLFF.

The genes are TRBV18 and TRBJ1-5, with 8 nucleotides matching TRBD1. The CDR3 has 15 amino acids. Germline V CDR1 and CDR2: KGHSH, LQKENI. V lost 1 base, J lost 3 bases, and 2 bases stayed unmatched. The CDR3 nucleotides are TGTGCCAGCTCACCACGGGGACAGGTCAATCAGCCCCAGCATTTT. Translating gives CASSPRGQVNQPQHF. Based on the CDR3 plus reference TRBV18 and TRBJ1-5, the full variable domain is NAGVMQNPRHLVRRRGQEARLRCSPMKGHSHVYWYRQLPEEGLKFMVYLQKENIIDESGMPKERFSAEFPKEGPSILRIQQVVRGDSAAYFCASSPRGQVNQPQHFGDGTRLSIL.